The rows below give T cell receptor beta chains drawn from one sample of a study of shared clonotypes between healthy human individuals. TCRdb's copy holds only in-frame clones and misses some; the assay was immunoSEQ multiplex PCR. The sample holds around 600,000 clones, 97% seen once. The sample comprised naive CD4+ T cells sorted from blood. The receptor source for this set is a woman aged 25 to 39 in good health. Each CDR3 is given with its conserved first and last residue. Some rows have no size entry. The others give once, few or many, or a class for an expanded clone.

>TRBV5-1|.|TRBJ2-5
CASSIGSLSELETQYF
>TRBV10-3|.|TRBJ2-7
CAIGQGSYEQYF
>TRBV5-1|.|TRBJ2-5
CASSLGSGQETQYF
>TRBV19|.|TRBJ2-1
CASSMGPLQTVVSYNEQFF
>TRBV2|.|TRBJ1-2
CASSPGWGNYGYTF
>TRBV18|.|TRBJ2-3
CASSRGQGRADTQYF
>TRBV19|.|TRBJ1-2
CASSRGTLYGYTF
>TRBV1|.|TRBJ2-7
CTSSSRGLAGPHEQYF
>TRBV6-4|.|TRBJ1-5
CASSPQGGPQPQHF
>TRBV2|.|TRBJ1-2
CASRQGHLSWGYGYTF
>TRBV7-3|.|TRBJ2-1
CASSQGFRSYNEQFF
>TRBV28|.|TRBJ2-3
CASRVGGLAGRDTQYF
>TRBV5-1|.|TRBJ1-1
CASSLGALNTEAFF
>TRBV4-1|.|TRBJ2-2
CASSPTMGQANTGELFF
>TRBV6-5|.|TRBJ2-1
CASSYSGARHNEQFF
>TRBV19|.|TRBJ2-1
CASSILRGEQFF
>TRBV10-2|once|TRBJ2-3
CASSLQGTSTDTQYF
>TRBV2|.|TRBJ1-5
CASSAELNKPQHF
>TRBV7-6|.|TRBJ2-3
CASSLTGTSGSWSDTQYF
>TRBV18|once|TRBJ1-2
CASSHRKKTGTGGNYGYTF
>TRBV10-2|.|TRBJ1-1
CASSRDLDNTEAFF
>TRBV11-2|once|TRBJ1-1
CASSLVIHAEAFF
>TRBV28|.|TRBJ1-2
CASSSMTGTGGKDGYTF
>TRBV11-2|.|TRBJ2-2
CASSPITGLAGELFF
>TRBV25-1|.|TRBJ2-7
CASRETGATYEQYF
>TRBV6-1|.|TRBJ1-5
CASTAAGAGNQPQHF
>TRBV5-5|.|TRBJ2-5
CASDILGGTETQYF
>TRBV14|.|TRBJ1-1
CASSRTGTGVFRAFF
>TRBV28|.|TRBJ1-1
CASTISPLLTDTEAFF
>TRBV7-8|.|TRBJ1-5
CASSLFSGQGAGGNQPQHF
>TRBV27|.|TRBJ1-6
CASSLSPRGAYNSPLHF
>TRBV28|.|TRBJ1-2
CASSLGSVYGYTF
>TRBV7-2|.|TRBJ2-2
CASSPSVGAGELFF
>TRBV6-4|.|TRBJ2-3
CASSDSGAGDTQYF
>TRBV28|.|TRBJ1-4
CATAITTGDEKLFF
>TRBV7-7|once|TRBJ2-7
CASSYQGGEQYF
>TRBV7-8|.|TRBJ2-2
CASSLRGPITGELFF
>TRBV6-5|.|TRBJ1-2
CASSSNRGNYGYTF
>TRBV7-9|.|TRBJ2-7
CASSLVSGRAYYEQYF